This T cell receptor beta chain was identified in a study of cytomegalovirus exposure and HLA in healthy donors. Note on this clone: Its antigen is undetermined.

PCR was performed using 60 Vbeta and 13 Jbeta primers. Method: immunoSEQ multiplex PCR; TCRdb's copy keeps in-frame clones and lacks some. This sample has about 250,000 clones, with 65% to 85% found just once. CDR1 and CDR2 (germline): LNHDA, SQIVND (reference sequence). V lost 4 bases and J 3 bases, leaving 9 bases between the germline ends. The CDR3 spans 14 residues. Study observations and caveats: Highly shared variants forming one cluster were likely a sequencing artifact. The study carried out a later analysis of TCR beta sequences. It associated approximately 15,000 of them with specific HLA alleles at a false discovery rate of 0.05.

Sample: PBMCs. The rearrangement links TRBV19 to TRBJ1-4, with a weak D call TRBD1 (5 bases). This clonotype originated in a female donor in good health and CMV-seronegative. DNA for the CDR3: TGTGCCAGTAGTAGGCAACAGGCTAATGAAAAACTGTTTTTT. Translated: CASSRQQANEKLFF.